This paragraph covers one T cell receptor beta chain sequence. In germline, CDR1 is LGHNA, CDR2 YNFKEQ. The CDR3 totals 14 residues. The J segment lost 8 bases and the V segment lost 2 bases, leaving 8 bases of the junction unmatched. Sequencing used immunoSEQ multiplex PCR; TCRdb keeps in-frame clones, though not all of them. The sample consists of roughly 240,000 clones, 83% of them appearing once. This sample was included in a study of blood T cell repertoires in COVID-19. This receptor was taken from a woman aged 40 to 50 who had been exposed to COVID-19. The sequenced sample was PBMCs or T cells enriched from blood (not recorded which). This chain links TRBV4-2 with TRBJ1-2; 7 bases match TRBD1. The CDR3 region has the DNA TGTGCCAGCAGCCAACCGACAGGGACGGGCGGCTACACCTTC. This gives the protein CASSQPTGTGGYTF.